This T cell receptor beta chain was captured by sequencing in a study of control samples from healthy donors and cancer patients. Only one count was recorded for this clone. The repertoire was sequenced with immunoSEQ multiplex PCR; TCRdb's copy has only in-frame clones and lacks some. There are about 130,000 clones in the sample; 85% to 95% occur only once, and 3.6% lies in the top ten. Trimming pared 1 base from V and 9 bases from J, leaving 10 bases between. The CDR3 totals 14 residues. The germline gives CDR1 SGHVS, CDR2 FQNEAQ. Sequenced material: blood. The genes are TRBV7-8 and TRBJ1-6; tentative D call: TRBD1 (5 bases). This clonotype originated in a man aged 25 to 40 in good health. The CDR3 sequence: CASSLGGGASPLHF. The CDR3 nucleotides are TGTGCCAGCAGCTTAGGGGGGGGAGCTTCACCCCTCCACTTT.